The clone carrying this T cell receptor (beta chain) was seen a few times. Its specificity is not known. They isolated at least 6.5 million PBMCs from each sample. With a J-beta primer mix and a sample-barcoded 5' primer, a second PCR ran roughly 7 to 11 cycles. Any given sample supplied a minimum of 3 million CDR3-containing paired-end reads. MiXCR was run by TCRdb on the 5' RACE reads, yielding one entry per CDR3 protein. The sample lists 1 million to 1.2 million distinct CDR3 sequences; roughly two fifths were seen once. CDR1 is SGHTA and CDR2 is FQGNSA in the germline V gene. V shed 1 base, J shed 0 bases, and the junction held 6 bases outside the gene matches. The CDR3 is 17 residues long. The data derive from a study of blood T cells in healthy people across ages. Findings of the study overall: A greater number of naive CD4+ cells and higher diversity distinguished long-lived donors from aged donors.

The rearrangement uses TRBV7-2 and TRBJ1-5; 7 bases agree with TRBD1. This receptor was obtained from a man aged 18 to 29 in good health. Sample: blood. The CDR3 sequence is CASSLGPDRNSNQPQHF. The CDR3 DNA reads TGTGCCAGCAGCTTAGGGCCGGACAGGAATAGCAATCAGCCCCAGCATTTT.